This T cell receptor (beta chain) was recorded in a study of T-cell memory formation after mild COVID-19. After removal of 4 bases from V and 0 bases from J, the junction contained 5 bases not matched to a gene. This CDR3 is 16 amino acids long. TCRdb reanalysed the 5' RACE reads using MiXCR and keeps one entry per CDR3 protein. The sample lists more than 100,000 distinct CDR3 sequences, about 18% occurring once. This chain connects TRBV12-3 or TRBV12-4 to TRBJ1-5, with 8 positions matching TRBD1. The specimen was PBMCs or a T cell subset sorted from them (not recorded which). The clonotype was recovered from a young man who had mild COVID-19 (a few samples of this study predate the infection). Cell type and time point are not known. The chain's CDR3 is CASSSNQGASNQPQHF. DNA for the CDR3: TGTGCCAGCAGTTCTAATCAGGGGGCTAGCAATCAGCCCCAGCATTTT.